The entry below gives a single T cell receptor (beta chain) sequence along with its context. Its target is not known. The investigators split CD4+ cells into a CD45RA+ naive subset and a CD45RA-negative memory subset. These data originate in a study of shared clonotypes between healthy human individuals. Background on the study: Participating donors consisted of two women and three men aged 18 to 49.

Trimming took 4 bases from V and 0 from J; bases not matched to a gene: 7. In germline, CDR1 is SGHRS, CDR2 YFSETQ. The CDR3 spans 17 residues. The table came from immunoSEQ multiplex PCR; TCRdb's copy has only in-frame clones and leaves some out. The data show approximately 530,000 clones, 90% to 96% seen once. Study-level points and caveats: A handful of donors shared approximately 5% of their naive CD4 clonotypes.

The V gene is TRBV5-1, the J gene TRBJ2-7; 13 bases line up with TRBD2. Sequencing input: naive CD4+ T cells sorted from blood. The subset denotes: CD45RA+ positively selected. The receptor's source is a woman under 40 in good health. Here the CDR3 DNA reads TGCGCCAGCAGCAAAGGGACTAGCGGGACTACCTCCTACGAGCAGTACTTC. Its translation: CASSKGTSGTTSYEQYF.